A selection of T cell receptor beta chains follows, all from one sample in a study of T cell responses to AZD1222 COVID-19 vaccine. Repertoires were generated with immunoSEQ multiplex PCR, while TCRdb's copy carries only in-frame clones and drops some. The table lists about 120,000 clones, over 70% of them singletons, with about 5% in the top ten. This material consisted of peripheral blood, taken on day 0 of AZD1222 vaccination. The receptor set was obtained from an adult in good health. Each CDR3 is given with its conserved first and last residue. Fields, in order: CDR3 DNA, CDR3 protein, J gene, D gene, V gene, clone size. A D gene is named only where the DNA matches it firmly. For some rows the clone size is stated as once, few or many, or as a class when expanded; others skip it.

CDR3 DNA: TGTGCCAGCAGAACCCAGGGGGCCGCCGGGGAGCTGTTTTTT
CDR3 protein: CASRTQGAAGELFF
J gene: TRBJ2-2
D gene: TRBD1
V gene: TRBV7-9
clone size: -

CDR3 DNA: TGTGCCAGCAGCCCTTCAGGGGCAGATACGCAGTATTTT
CDR3 protein: CASSPSGADTQYF
J gene: TRBJ2-3
D gene: -
V gene: TRBV7-2
clone size: -

CDR3 DNA: TGTGCCAGCAGTTCGAGCGAAGGGGCCCAGCCCCAGCATTTT
CDR3 protein: CASSSSEGAQPQHF
J gene: TRBJ1-5
D gene: -
V gene: TRBV6-5
clone size: -

CDR3 DNA: TGTGCCAGCAGCTTTAGGGGCGAGCAGTACTTC
CDR3 protein: CASSFRGEQYF
J gene: TRBJ2-7
D gene: -
V gene: TRBV5-4
clone size: -

CDR3 DNA: TGTGCCTGGAGTCCAGGGTTGGGGGGTGACTATGGCTACACCTTC
CDR3 protein: CAWSPGLGGDYGYTF
J gene: TRBJ1-2
D gene: -
V gene: TRBV30
clone size: -

CDR3 DNA: TGTGCCAGCAGACCCCGACCCAGCCTCTACTTC
CDR3 protein: CASRPRPSLYF
J gene: TRBJ1-2
D gene: -
V gene: TRBV7-2
clone size: once

CDR3 DNA: TGCGCCAGCAGTGTAAGGGGGGAAAAACTGTTTTTT
CDR3 protein: CASSVRGEKLFF
J gene: TRBJ1-4
D gene: -
V gene: TRBV10-2
clone size: once

CDR3 DNA: TGCGCCAGCAGCCAAGATTGGGCATCGGGTCAGCCCCAGCATTTT
CDR3 protein: CASSQDWASGQPQHF
J gene: TRBJ1-5
D gene: -
V gene: TRBV4-3
clone size: once

CDR3 DNA: TGCGCCAGCAGCCAAAGGGGTTATAATTCACCCCTCCACTTT
CDR3 protein: CASSQRGYNSPLHF
J gene: TRBJ1-6
D gene: -
V gene: TRBV4-1
clone size: -

CDR3 DNA: TGTGCCAGCAGCTTAATGGGGAACACCGGGGAGCTGTTTTTT
CDR3 protein: CASSLMGNTGELFF
J gene: TRBJ2-2
D gene: -
V gene: TRBV7-2
clone size: -

CDR3 DNA: TGTGCCAGCAGCTACAGGGTGGGGGACACTGAAGCTTTCTTT
CDR3 protein: CASSYRVGDTEAFF
J gene: TRBJ1-1
D gene: -
V gene: TRBV13
clone size: -

CDR3 DNA: TGCGCCAGCAGCTTCAGGGGGACAGATACGCAGTATTTT
CDR3 protein: CASSFRGTDTQYF
J gene: TRBJ2-3
D gene: TRBD1
V gene: TRBV5-1
clone size: once

CDR3 DNA: TGTGCCAGCAGCCAAGATTTGGTTCACGGGGGGGCCTATGAGCAGTTCTTC
CDR3 protein: CASSQDLVHGGAYEQFF
J gene: TRBJ2-1
D gene: TRBD2
V gene: TRBV4-2
clone size: -

CDR3 DNA: TGTGCCAGTAGTATAGTAAACTTTTTAGGCAATCAGCCCCAGCATTTT
CDR3 protein: CASSIVNFLGNQPQHF
J gene: TRBJ1-5
D gene: -
V gene: TRBV19
clone size: -

CDR3 DNA: TGTGCCAGTACGGATCAGGGGGCGCGGGGACACAATGAGCAGTTCTTC
CDR3 protein: CASTDQGARGHNEQFF
J gene: TRBJ2-1
D gene: TRBD1
V gene: TRBV19
clone size: -

CDR3 DNA: TGTGCCAGCAGCTTAGGGACAGCTAACTATGGCTACACCTTC
CDR3 protein: CASSLGTANYGYTF
J gene: TRBJ1-2
D gene: -
V gene: TRBV7-2
clone size: -

CDR3 DNA: TGTGCCAGCAGCTTAGGACAGCCGCGAGAAAAACTGTTTTTT
CDR3 protein: CASSLGQPREKLFF
J gene: TRBJ1-4
D gene: -
V gene: TRBV13
clone size: -

CDR3 DNA: TGTGCCAGCAGCCGGGGGAATAATGAAAAACTGTTTTTT
CDR3 protein: CASSRGNNEKLFF
J gene: TRBJ1-4
D gene: -
V gene: TRBV14
clone size: once

CDR3 DNA: TGCAGCGTTGAAGACAATAACTATGGCTACACCTTC
CDR3 protein: CSVEDNNYGYTF
J gene: TRBJ1-2
D gene: -
V gene: TRBV29-1
clone size: -

CDR3 DNA: TGTGCCACCAGCAGAGGGGGCGGGGAGAGTGAAAAACTGTTTTTT
CDR3 protein: CATSRGGGESEKLFF
J gene: TRBJ1-4
D gene: -
V gene: TRBV15
clone size: -

CDR3 DNA: TGTGCCAGCAGCTTAGAGGTCCGGGGGTCGGGAAACACCATATATTTT
CDR3 protein: CASSLEVRGSGNTIYF
J gene: TRBJ1-3
D gene: -
V gene: TRBV7-2
clone size: -

CDR3 DNA: TGTGCCAGCAGCTTAGGTGGGGGGCTTAACTATGGCTACACCTTC
CDR3 protein: CASSLGGGLNYGYTF
J gene: TRBJ1-2
D gene: -
V gene: TRBV7-8
clone size: -

CDR3 DNA: TGTGCCAGCTCCCTAGGGACAGAGAATTTAGGGGGCTACACCTTC
CDR3 protein: CASSLGTENLGGYTF
J gene: TRBJ1-2
D gene: TRBD1
V gene: TRBV9
clone size: -

CDR3 DNA: TGTGCCAGTGCCGGGACAGGGAGTCAGCCCCAGCATTTT
CDR3 protein: CASAGTGSQPQHF
J gene: TRBJ1-5
D gene: TRBD1
V gene: TRBV19
clone size: -

CDR3 DNA: TGTGCCAGCAGCTTCGAGGGGGCGGGCACTGAAGCTTTCTTT
CDR3 protein: CASSFEGAGTEAFF
J gene: TRBJ1-1
D gene: TRBD1
V gene: TRBV5-8
clone size: -

CDR3 DNA: TGTGCCAGCAGCCAAGATTCAGGGGCAGGTAATTCACCCCTCCACTTT
CDR3 protein: CASSQDSGAGNSPLHF
J gene: TRBJ1-6
D gene: -
V gene: TRBV3-1/TRBV3-2
clone size: -

CDR3 DNA: TGTGCCAGCAGCCAGGCGGGAGGGGTAGGTGGCTACACCTTC
CDR3 protein: CASSQAGGVGGYTF
J gene: TRBJ1-2
D gene: -
V gene: TRBV3-1/TRBV3-2
clone size: -

CDR3 DNA: TGTGCCACCAGTGATTCTCGGACAGGGAAAATAAACGGCTACACCTTC
CDR3 protein: CATSDSRTGKINGYTF
J gene: TRBJ1-2
D gene: TRBD1
V gene: TRBV24-1
clone size: -

CDR3 DNA: TGTGCCAGCAGTTTATCGGCTTGGGGGCCTGGCAATCAGCCCCAGCATTTT
CDR3 protein: CASSLSAWGPGNQPQHF
J gene: TRBJ1-5
D gene: -
V gene: TRBV28
clone size: once

CDR3 DNA: TGTGCCATCGGACAGGGGGCGCTTGGCTACACCTTC
CDR3 protein: CAIGQGALGYTF
J gene: TRBJ1-2
D gene: TRBD1
V gene: TRBV10-3
clone size: -

CDR3 DNA: TGTGCCAGCAGCTTGGAATCGGCGGGCAGGACTTACACCGGGGAGCTGTTTTTT
CDR3 protein: CASSLESAGRTYTGELFF
J gene: TRBJ2-2
D gene: -
V gene: TRBV5-5
clone size: -

CDR3 DNA: TGTGCCAGCAGTTCGGACGGAGTTTCTAGTGGCCAGCCCCAGCATTTT
CDR3 protein: CASSSDGVSSGQPQHF
J gene: TRBJ1-5
D gene: -
V gene: TRBV28
clone size: -

CDR3 DNA: TGTGCCAGCAGCGCAGGGGTGGCGGAGACCCAGTACTTC
CDR3 protein: CASSAGVAETQYF
J gene: TRBJ2-5
D gene: -
V gene: TRBV11-2
clone size: -

CDR3 DNA: TGTGCCAGCAGTGACCTGGAGGTCAGAAACTACGAGCAGTACTTC
CDR3 protein: CASSDLEVRNYEQYF
J gene: TRBJ2-7
D gene: -
V gene: TRBV2
clone size: -

CDR3 DNA: TGTGCCTGGAGTGTTCAGTCCGGCTATGGCTACACCTTC
CDR3 protein: CAWSVQSGYGYTF
J gene: TRBJ1-2
D gene: -
V gene: TRBV30
clone size: -

CDR3 DNA: TGTGCCTGGAGTGTAGGGACAGGGGGCCCCTATGGCTACACCTTC
CDR3 protein: CAWSVGTGGPYGYTF
J gene: TRBJ1-2
D gene: TRBD1
V gene: TRBV30
clone size: -

CDR3 DNA: TGTGCCAGCTCGTTTGCGAACCAAGAGACCCAGTACTTC
CDR3 protein: CASSFANQETQYF
J gene: TRBJ2-5
D gene: -
V gene: TRBV18
clone size: -

CDR3 DNA: TGTGCCTGGAGTGTCGGGCAGTACGACGGGGAGCTGTTTTTT
CDR3 protein: CAWSVGQYDGELFF
J gene: TRBJ2-2
D gene: -
V gene: TRBV30
clone size: -